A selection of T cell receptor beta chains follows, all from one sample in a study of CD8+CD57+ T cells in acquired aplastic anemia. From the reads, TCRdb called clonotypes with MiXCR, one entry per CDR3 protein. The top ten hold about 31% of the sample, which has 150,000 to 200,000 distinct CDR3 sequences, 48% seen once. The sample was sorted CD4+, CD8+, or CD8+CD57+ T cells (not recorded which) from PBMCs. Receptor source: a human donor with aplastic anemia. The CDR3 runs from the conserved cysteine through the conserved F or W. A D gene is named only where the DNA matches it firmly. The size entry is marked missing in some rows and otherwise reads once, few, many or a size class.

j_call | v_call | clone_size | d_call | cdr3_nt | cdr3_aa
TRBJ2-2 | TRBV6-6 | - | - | TGTGCCAGCAGCCAGGACAGGGAGCTGTTTTTT | CASSQDRELFF
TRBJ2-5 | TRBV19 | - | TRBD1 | TGTGCCAGTAGCACCGGGACAGCAGAGACCCAGTACTTC | CASSTGTAETQYF
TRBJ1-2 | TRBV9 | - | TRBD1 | TGTGCCAGCAGCCTTACAGGGGGCAGACGCTACACCTTC | CASSLTGGRRYTF
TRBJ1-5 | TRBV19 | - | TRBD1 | TGTGCCAGTAGTATCTATGGGACAGCAAATCAGCCCCAGCATTTT | CASSIYGTANQPQHF
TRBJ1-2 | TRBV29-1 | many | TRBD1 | TGCAGCTTGACAGGGAACGACTATGGCTACACCTTC | CSLTGNDYGYTF
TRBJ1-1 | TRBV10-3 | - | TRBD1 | TGTGCCATTTATGGACAGGAACAACCACCAAAGAACACTGAAGCTTTCTTT | CAIYGQEQPPKNTEAFF
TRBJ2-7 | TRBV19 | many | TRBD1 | TGTGCCAGTAGTATAGGGCAGGGGGCCGAGCAGTACTTC | CASSIGQGAEQYF
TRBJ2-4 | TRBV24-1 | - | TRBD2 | TGTGCCACCAGTGAACGGGGAGGGCTAGCCGGCAAAAACATTCAGTACTTC | CATSERGGLAGKNIQYF
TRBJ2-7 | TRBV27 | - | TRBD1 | TGTGCCAGCAGTTCCTGGGGGACAGTTCCCTCCTACGAGCAGTACTTC | CASSSWGTVPSYEQYF
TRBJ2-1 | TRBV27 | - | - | TGTGCCAGCAGTATTGGACAGAGCTCCTACAATGAGCAGTTCTTC | CASSIGQSSYNEQFF